This TCR beta chain comes out of a study of shared clonotypes between healthy human individuals. Only in-frame clones appear in the TCRdb table, and some are missing; sequencing was by immunoSEQ multiplex PCR. The sample has 1.4 million to 1.5 million clones; over 95% are singletons. This CDR3 is 17 amino acids long. CDR1 and CDR2 (germline): MDHEN, SYDVKM. V lost 0 bases to trimming and J lost 3 bases, with 17 bases between them. The V gene is TRBV28, the J gene TRBJ1-1; D gene ambiguous. Input material: naive CD4+ T cells sorted from blood. Documented subset: CD45RA+ positively selected. This clonotype was sampled from a man under 40 in good health. The CDR3 loop is CASSLWGFGVGYTEAFF. CDR3 DNA sequence: TGTGCCAGCAGTTTATGGGGCTTCGGTGTGGGGTACACTGAAGCTTTCTTT.